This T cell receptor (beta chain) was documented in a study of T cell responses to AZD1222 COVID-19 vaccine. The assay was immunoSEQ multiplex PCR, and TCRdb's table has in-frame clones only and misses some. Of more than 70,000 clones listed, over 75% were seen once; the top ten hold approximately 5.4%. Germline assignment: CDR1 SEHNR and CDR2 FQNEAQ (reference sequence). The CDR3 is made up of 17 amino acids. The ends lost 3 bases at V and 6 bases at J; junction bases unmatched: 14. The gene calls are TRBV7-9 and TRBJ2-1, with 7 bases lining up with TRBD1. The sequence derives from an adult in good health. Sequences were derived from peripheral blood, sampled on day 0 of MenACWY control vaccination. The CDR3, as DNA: TGTGCCAGCAGCTTGCGTGAAGGACAGGTGGGGTCCAATGAGCAGTTCTTC. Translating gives CASSLREGQVGSNEQFF.